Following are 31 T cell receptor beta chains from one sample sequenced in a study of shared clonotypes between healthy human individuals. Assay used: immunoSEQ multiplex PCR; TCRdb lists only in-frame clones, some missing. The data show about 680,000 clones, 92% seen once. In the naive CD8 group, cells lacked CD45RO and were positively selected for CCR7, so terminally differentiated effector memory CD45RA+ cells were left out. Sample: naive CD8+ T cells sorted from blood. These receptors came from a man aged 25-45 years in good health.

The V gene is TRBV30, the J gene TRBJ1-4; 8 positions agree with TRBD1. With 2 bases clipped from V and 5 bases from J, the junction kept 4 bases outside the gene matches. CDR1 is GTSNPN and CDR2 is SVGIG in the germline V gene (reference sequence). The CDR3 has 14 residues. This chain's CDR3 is CAWSYGQGNEKLFF. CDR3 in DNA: TGTGCCTGGAGTTACGGACAGGGAAATGAAAAACTGTTTTTT.

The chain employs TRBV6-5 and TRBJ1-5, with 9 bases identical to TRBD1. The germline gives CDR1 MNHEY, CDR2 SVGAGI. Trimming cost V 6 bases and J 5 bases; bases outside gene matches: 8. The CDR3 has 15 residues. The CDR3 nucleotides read TGTGCCAGCAGCCTTGGGACAGGGCAAGATCAGCCCCAGCATTTT. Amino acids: CASSLGTGQDQPQHF.

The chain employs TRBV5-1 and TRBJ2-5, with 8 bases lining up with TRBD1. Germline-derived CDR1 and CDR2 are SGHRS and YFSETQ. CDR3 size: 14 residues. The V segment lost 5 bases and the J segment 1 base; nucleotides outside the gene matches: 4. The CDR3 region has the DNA TGCGCCAGCAGGTTTGGGACAGGCCAAGAGACCCAGTACTTC. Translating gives CASRFGTGQETQYF.

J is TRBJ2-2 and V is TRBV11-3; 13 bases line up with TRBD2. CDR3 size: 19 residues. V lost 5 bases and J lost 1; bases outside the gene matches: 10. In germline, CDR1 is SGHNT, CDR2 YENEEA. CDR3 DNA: TGTGCCAGCAGCCCTTGGACTAGCGGGAGTATTGAGAACACCGGGGAGCTGTTTTTT. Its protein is CASSPWTSGSIENTGELFF.

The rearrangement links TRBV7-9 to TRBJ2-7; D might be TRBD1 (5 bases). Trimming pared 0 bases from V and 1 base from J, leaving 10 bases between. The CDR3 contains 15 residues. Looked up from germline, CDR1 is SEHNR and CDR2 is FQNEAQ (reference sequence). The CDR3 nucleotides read TGTGCCAGCAGCTTAGCGGACACAGGATCCTACGAGCAGTACTTC. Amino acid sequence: CASSLADTGSYEQYF.

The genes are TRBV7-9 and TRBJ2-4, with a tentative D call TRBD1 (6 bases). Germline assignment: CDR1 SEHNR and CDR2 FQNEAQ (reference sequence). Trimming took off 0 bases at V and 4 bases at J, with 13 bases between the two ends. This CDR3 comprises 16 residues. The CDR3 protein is CASSLAQGEGKNIQYF. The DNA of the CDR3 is TGTGCCAGCAGCTTAGCACAGGGCGAAGGGAAAAACATTCAGTACTTC. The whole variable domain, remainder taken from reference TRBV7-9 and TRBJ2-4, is DTGVSQNPRHKITKRGQNVTFRCDPISEHNRLYWYRQTLGQGPEFLTYFQNEAQLEKSRLLSDRFSAERPKGSFSTLEIQRTEQGDSAMYLCASSLAQGEGKNIQYFGAGTRLSVL.

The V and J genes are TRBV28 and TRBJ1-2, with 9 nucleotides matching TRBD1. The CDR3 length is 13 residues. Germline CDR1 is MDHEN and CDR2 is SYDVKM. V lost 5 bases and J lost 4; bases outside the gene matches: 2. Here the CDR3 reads CASSDRGAYGYTF. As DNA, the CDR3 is TGTGCCAGCAGTGACAGGGGGGCCTATGGCTACACCTTC.

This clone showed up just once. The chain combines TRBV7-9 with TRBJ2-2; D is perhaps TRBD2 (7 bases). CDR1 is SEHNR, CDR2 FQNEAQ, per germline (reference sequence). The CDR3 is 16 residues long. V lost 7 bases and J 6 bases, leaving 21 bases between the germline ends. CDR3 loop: CASTSTTGRGAGELFF. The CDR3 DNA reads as TGTGCCAGCACCAGTACAACAGGGAGGGGTGCCGGGGAGCTGTTTTTT.

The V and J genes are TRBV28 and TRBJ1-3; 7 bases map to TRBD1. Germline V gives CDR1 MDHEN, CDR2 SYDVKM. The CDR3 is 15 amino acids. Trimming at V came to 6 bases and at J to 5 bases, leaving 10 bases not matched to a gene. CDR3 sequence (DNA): TGTGCCAGCAGCCAAGCTGACAGGGCGAGAAACACCATATATTTT. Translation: CASSQADRARNTIYF.

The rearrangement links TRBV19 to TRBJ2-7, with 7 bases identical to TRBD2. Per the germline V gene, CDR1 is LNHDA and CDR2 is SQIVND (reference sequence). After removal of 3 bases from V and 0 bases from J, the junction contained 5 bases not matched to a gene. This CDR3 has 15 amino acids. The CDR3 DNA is TGTGCCAGTAGTATTGCGGGAGCTAACTCCTACGAGCAGTACTTC. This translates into CASSIAGANSYEQYF.

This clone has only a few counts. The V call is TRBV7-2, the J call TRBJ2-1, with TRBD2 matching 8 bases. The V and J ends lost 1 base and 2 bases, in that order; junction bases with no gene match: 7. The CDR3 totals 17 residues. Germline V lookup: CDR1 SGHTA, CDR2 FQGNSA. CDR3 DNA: TGTGCCAGCAGCTTAGACTCGGGAGGGTTTACCTACAATGAGCAGTTCTTC. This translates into CASSLDSGGFTYNEQFF. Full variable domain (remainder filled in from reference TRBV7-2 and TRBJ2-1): GAGVSQSPSNKVTEKGKDVELRCDPISGHTALYWYRQSLGQGLEFLIYFQGNSAPDKSGLPSDRFSAERTGGSVSTLTIQRTQQEDSAVYLCASSLDSGGFTYNEQFFGPGTRLTVL.

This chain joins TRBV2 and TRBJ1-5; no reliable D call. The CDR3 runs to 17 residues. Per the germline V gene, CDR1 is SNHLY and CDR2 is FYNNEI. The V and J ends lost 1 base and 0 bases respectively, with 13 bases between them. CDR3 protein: CASSEGGEGYSNQPQHF. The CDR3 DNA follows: TGTGCCAGCAGTGAAGGGGGAGAAGGGTATAGCAATCAGCCCCAGCATTTT.

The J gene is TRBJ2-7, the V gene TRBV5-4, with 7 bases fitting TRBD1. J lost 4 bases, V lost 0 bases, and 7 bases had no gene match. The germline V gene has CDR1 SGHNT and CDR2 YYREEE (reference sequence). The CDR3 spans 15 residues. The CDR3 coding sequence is TGTGCCAGCAGCTTGGATTGGACAGGAATTTACGAGCAGTACTTC. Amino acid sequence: CASSLDWTGIYEQYF.

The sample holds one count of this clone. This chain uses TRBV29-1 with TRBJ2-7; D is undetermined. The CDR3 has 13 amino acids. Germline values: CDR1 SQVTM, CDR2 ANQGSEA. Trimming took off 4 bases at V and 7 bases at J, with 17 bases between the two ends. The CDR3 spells CSVVFSDKWEQYF. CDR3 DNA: TGCAGCGTTGTTTTCTCAGACAAATGGGAGCAGTACTTC.

The CDR3 sequence is CASSQGTGSEKLFF. The CDR3 DNA reads TGCGCCAGCAGCCAGGGCACCGGGAGTGAAAAACTGTTTTTT. V usage is TRBV4-1 and J usage is TRBJ1-4, with D hard to call. Germline V gives CDR1 MGHRA, CDR2 YSYEKL. Trimming pared 3 bases from V and 7 bases from J, leaving 12 bases between. This CDR3 has 14 residues.

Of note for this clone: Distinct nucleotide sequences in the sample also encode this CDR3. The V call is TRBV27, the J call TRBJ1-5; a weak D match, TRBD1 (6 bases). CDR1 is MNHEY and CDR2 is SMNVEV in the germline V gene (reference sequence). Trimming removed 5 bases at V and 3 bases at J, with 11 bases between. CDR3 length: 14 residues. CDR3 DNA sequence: TGTGCCAGCAGTCTAGCAGGGGTCAATCAGCCCCAGCATTTT. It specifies CASSLAGVNQPQHF.

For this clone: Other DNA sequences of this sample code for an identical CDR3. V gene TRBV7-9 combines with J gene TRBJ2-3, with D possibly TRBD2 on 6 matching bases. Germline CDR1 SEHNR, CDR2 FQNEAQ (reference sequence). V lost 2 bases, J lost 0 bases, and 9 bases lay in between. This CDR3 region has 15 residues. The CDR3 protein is CASSLFGGSTDTQYF. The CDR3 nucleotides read TGTGCCAGCAGCTTATTTGGGGGGAGCACAGATACGCAGTATTTT.

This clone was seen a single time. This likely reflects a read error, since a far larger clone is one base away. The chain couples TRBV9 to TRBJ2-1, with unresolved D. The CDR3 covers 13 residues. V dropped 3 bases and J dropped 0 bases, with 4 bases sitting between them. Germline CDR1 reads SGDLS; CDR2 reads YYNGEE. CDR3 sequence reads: CASSDSSYNEQFF. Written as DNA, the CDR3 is TGTGCCAGCAGCGACAGCTCCTACAATGAGCAGTTCTTC.

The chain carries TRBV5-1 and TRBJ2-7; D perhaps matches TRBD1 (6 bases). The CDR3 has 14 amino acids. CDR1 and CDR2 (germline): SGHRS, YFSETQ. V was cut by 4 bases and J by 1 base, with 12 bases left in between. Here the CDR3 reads CASSPGTNSYEQYF. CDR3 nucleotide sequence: TGCGCCAGCAGCCCCGGGACAAATTCCTACGAGCAGTACTTC. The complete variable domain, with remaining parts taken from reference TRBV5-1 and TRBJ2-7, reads KAGVTQTPRYLIKTRGQQVTLSCSPISGHRSVSWYQQTPGQGLQFLFEYFSETQRNKGNFPGRFSGRQFSNSRSEMNVSTLELGDSALYLCASSPGTNSYEQYFGPGTRLTVT.

CDR3 in amino acids: CASSIGGQSSYEQYF. The CDR3 DNA is TGTGCCAGTAGTATTGGGGGACAGAGCTCCTACGAGCAGTACTTC. The rearrangement joins TRBV19 to TRBJ2-7, with TRBD1 identical over 7 bases. This CDR3 has 15 residues. The V gene end was trimmed by 3 bases and the J gene end by 0 bases; junction bases not matched to a gene: 5. Looked up from germline, CDR1 is LNHDA and CDR2 is SQIVND (reference sequence).

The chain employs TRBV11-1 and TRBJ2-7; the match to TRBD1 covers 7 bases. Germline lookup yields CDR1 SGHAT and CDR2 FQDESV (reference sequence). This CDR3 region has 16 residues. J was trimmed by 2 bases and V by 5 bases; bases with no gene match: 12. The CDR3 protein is CASSALTGVGAYEQYF. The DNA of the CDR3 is TGTGCCAGCAGCGCGCTTACAGGGGTAGGAGCCTACGAGCAGTACTTC.

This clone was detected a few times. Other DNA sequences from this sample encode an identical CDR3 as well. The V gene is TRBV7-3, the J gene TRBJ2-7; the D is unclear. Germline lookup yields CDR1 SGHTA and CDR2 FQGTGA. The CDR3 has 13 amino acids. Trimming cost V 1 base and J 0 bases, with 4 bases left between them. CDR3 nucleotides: TGTGCCAGCAGCTTAAGCCCCTCCTACGAGCAGTACTTC. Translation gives CASSLSPSYEQYF.

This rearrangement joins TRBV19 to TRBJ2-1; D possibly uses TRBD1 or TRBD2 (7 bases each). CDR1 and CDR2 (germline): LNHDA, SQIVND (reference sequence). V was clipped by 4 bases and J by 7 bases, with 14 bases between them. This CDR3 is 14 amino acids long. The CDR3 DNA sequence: TGTGCCAGTAGTAGAGACAGGGAGGGAAATGAGCAGTTCTTC. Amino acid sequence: CASSRDREGNEQFF.

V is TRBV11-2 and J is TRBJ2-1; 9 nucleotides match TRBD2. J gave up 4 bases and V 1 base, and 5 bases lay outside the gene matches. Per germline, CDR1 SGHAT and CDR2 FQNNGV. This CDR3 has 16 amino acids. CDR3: CASSLGASGAYNEQFF. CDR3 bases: TGTGCCAGCAGCTTAGGTGCTAGCGGGGCGTACAATGAGCAGTTCTTC. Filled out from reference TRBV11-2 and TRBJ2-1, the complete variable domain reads EAGVAQSPRYKIIEKRQSVAFWCNPISGHATLYWYQQILGQGPKLLIQFQNNGVVDDSQLPKDRFSAERLKGVDSTLKIQPAKLEDSAVYLCASSLGASGAYNEQFFGPGTRLTVL.

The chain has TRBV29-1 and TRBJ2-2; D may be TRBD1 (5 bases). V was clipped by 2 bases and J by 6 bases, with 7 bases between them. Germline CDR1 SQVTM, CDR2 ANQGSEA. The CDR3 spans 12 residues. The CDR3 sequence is CSVEKQAGELFF. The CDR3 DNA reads TGCAGCGTTGAAAAACAGGCCGGGGAGCTGTTTTTT.

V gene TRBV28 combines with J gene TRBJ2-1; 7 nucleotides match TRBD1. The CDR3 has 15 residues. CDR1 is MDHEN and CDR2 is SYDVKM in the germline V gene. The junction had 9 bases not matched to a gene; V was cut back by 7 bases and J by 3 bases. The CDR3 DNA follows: TGTGCCAGCAACACTATGAGGGACAGCTACAATGAGCAGTTCTTC. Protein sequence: CASNTMRDSYNEQFF.

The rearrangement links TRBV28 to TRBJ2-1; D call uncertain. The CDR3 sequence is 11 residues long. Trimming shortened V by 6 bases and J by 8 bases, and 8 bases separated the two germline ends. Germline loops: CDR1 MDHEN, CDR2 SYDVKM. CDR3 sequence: CASSFVYEQFF. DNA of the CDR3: TGTGCCAGCAGCTTCGTCTATGAGCAGTTCTTC.

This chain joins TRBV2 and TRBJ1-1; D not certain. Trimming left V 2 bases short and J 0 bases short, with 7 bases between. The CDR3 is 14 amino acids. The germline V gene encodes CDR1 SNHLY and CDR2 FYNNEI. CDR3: CASSEWDLNTEAFF. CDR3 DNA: TGTGCCAGCAGTGAATGGGATTTGAACACTGAAGCTTTCTTT.

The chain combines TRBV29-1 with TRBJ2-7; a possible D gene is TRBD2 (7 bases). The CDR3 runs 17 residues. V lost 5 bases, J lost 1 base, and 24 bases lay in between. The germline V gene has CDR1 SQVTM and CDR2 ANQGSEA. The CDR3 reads CSVSWDISRGGSYEQYF. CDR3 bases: TGCAGCGTTTCTTGGGACATTTCACGCGGGGGATCCTACGAGCAGTACTTC.

CDR3: CSGDGQSSYNEQFF. CDR3 sequence (DNA): TGCAGCGGTGACGGACAGAGCTCCTACAATGAGCAGTTCTTC. The chain uses TRBV29-1 and TRBJ2-1; D is perhaps TRBD1 (6 bases). The CDR3 covers 14 residues. Trimming removed 7 bases at V and 0 bases at J, with 13 bases between. Germline CDR1 SQVTM, CDR2 ANQGSEA.

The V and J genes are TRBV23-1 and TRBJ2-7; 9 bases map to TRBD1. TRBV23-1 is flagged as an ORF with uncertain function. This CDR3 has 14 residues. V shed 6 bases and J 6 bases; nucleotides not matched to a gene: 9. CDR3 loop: CASSNRDRDLEQYF. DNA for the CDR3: TGCGCCAGCAGCAACCGGGACAGGGATCTCGAGCAGTACTTC.